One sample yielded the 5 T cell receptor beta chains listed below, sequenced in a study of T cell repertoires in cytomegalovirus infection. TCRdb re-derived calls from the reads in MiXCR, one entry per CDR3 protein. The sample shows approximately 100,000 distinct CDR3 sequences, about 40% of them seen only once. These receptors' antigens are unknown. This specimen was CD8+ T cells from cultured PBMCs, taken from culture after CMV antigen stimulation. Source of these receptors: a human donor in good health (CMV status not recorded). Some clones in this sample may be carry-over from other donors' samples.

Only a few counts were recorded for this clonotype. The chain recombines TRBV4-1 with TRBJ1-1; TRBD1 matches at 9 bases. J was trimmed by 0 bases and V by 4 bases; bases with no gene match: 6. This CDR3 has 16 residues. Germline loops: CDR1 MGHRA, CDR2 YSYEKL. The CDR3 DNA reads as TGCGCCAGCAGCCCTGGGACAGGGATGTTGAACACTGAAGCTTTCTTT. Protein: CASSPGTGMLNTEAFF.

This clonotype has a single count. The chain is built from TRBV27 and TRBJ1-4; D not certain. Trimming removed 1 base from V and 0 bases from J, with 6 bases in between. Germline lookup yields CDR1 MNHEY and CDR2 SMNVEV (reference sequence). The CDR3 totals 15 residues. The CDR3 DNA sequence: TGTGCCAGCAGTTTATGGAGCACAACTAATGAAAAACTGTTTTTT. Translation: CASSLWSTTNEKLFF.

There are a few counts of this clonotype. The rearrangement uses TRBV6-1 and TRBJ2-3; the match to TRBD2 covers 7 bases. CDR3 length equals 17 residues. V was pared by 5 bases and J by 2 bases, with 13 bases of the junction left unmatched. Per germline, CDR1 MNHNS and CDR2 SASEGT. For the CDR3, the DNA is TGTGCCAGCAGTTTACGGACTAGTAGTCAGCTCACAGATACGCAGTATTTT. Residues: CASSLRTSSQLTDTQYF.

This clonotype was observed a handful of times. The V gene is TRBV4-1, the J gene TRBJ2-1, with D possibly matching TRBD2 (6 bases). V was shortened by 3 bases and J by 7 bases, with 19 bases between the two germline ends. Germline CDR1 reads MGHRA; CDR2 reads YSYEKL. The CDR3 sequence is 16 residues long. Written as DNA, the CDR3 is TGCGCCAGCAGCCAGAGCGGCGGGACCGCCCTTAATGAGCAGTTCTTC. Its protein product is CASSQSGGTALNEQFF.

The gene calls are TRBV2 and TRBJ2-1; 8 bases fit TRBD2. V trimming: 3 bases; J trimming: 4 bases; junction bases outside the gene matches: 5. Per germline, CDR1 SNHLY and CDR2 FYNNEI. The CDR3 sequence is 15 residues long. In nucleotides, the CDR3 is TGTGCCAGCAGTGACGCTAGCGGGCGATACAATGAGCAGTTCTTC. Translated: CASSDASGRYNEQFF.